Following are 29 T cell receptor beta chains from one sample sequenced in a study of STAT3 mutations in large granular lymphocyte leukemia. Produced via immunoSEQ multiplex PCR; TCRdb's table is partial and in-frame only. This sample carries 15,000 to 17,000 clones, 85% to 95% of them seen once, and the ten largest clones take approximately 8%. What these receptors recognize is not known. General observations from the study: In T-cell large granular lymphocyte leukemia, about half of patients showed multiple immunodominant subclonotypes.

Material for sequencing was peripheral blood mononuclear cells. The receptors were gathered from a woman in her forties or fifties with T-cell large granular lymphocyte leukemia. Some clones in this sample may be carry-over from other donors' samples.

The chain employs TRBV29-1 and TRBJ2-7; 12 bases fit TRBD2. Trimming took 6 bases from V and 6 from J; bases not matched to a gene: 3. Germline V gene data show CDR1 as SQVTM and CDR2 as ANQGSEA. The CDR3 is made up of 12 amino acids. The CDR3 nucleotides read TGCAGCGTGACTAGCGGGAGAGGCGAGCAGTACTTC. It codes for CSVTSGRGEQYF.

The chain uses TRBV13 and TRBJ2-1; maybe TRBD2 (5 bases). The ends were cut back, 2 bases at V and 6 bases at J, with 17 bases in the middle. In germline, CDR1 is PRHDT, CDR2 FYEKMQ (reference sequence). This CDR3 region has 16 residues. The CDR3 DNA follows: TGTGCCAGCAGCTTAAAAGCGGCGGGTATATTCAATGAGCAGTTCTTC. Amino acid sequence: CASSLKAAGIFNEQFF.

J is TRBJ2-7 and V is TRBV28; D might be TRBD1 or TRBD2, each matching 5 bases. Germline V gene sequence: CDR1 MDHEN, CDR2 SYDVKM. There are 16 residues in the CDR3. Trimming shortened V by 0 bases and J by 6 bases, and 18 bases separated the two germline ends. CDR3 nucleotides: TGTGCCAGCAGTTTATGGGGATCGGGGATTCAGGGCGAGCAGTACTTC. Protein product: CASSLWGSGIQGEQYF.

In nucleotides, the CDR3 is TGCGCCAGCAGCCCGGGCCAAGCGGGAATGAATGAGCAGTTCTTC. Translated: CASSPGQAGMNEQFF. The chain links TRBV4-1 to TRBJ2-1; 7 bases fit TRBD2. The CDR3 covers 15 residues. CDR1 is MGHRA and CDR2 is YSYEKL in the germline V gene. The trim removed 4 bases at V and 7 bases at J, leaving 10 bases unmatched.

In this sample, this clone turned up once. V usage is TRBV2 and J usage is TRBJ2-3; possible D gene TRBD2, 5 bases. CDR3 length: 11 residues. V was clipped by 6 bases and J by 5 bases, with 6 bases between them. CDR1 and CDR2 from the germline V gene are SNHLY and FYNNEI. CDR3 coding DNA: TGTGCCAGCAGGAGGGAAGATACGCAGTATTTT. Translated, it gives CASRREDTQYF. The full variable domain, in which reference TRBV2 and TRBJ2-3 provide the parts outside the CDR3, is EPEVTQTPSHQVTQMGQEVILRCVPISNHLYFYWYRQILGQKVEFLVSFYNNEISEKSEIFDDQFSVERPDGSNFTLKIRSTKLEDSAMYFCASRREDTQYFGPGTRLTVL.

The V and J genes are TRBV14 and TRBJ2-7; D is unclear. CDR3 size: 13 residues. CDR1 and CDR2 from the germline V gene are SGHDN and FVKESK. V was shortened by 6 bases and J by 6 bases, with 15 bases between the two germline ends. CDR3 DNA: TGTGCCAGCAGGTCCCTCTCCTTCGGCGAGCAGTACTTC. Amino acids: CASRSLSFGEQYF.

This chain links TRBV6-1 with TRBJ1-2, with D possibly matching TRBD1 (5 bases). Germline assignment: CDR1 MNHNS and CDR2 SASEGT. The CDR3 has 12 residues. V was shortened by 1 base and J by 13 bases, with 13 bases between the two germline ends. As DNA, the CDR3 is TGTGCCAGCAGTGAAGTTCCCAGGGTCTTCACCTTC. Translating gives CASSEVPRVFTF.

The CDR3 loop reads CASSFREEKLFF. CDR3 DNA sequence: TGTGCCAGCAGCTTCAGGGAAGAAAAACTGTTTTTT. The chain uses TRBV13 and TRBJ1-4, with a tentative D call TRBD1 (5 bases). V shed 3 bases and J shed 8 bases, with 7 bases lying between them. Germline V lookup: CDR1 PRHDT, CDR2 FYEKMQ (reference sequence). There are 12 residues in the CDR3.

This chain links TRBV18 with TRBJ1-2; 10 nucleotides line up with TRBD1. The junction had 10 bases not matched to a gene; V was cut back by 6 bases and J by 3 bases. CDR1 and CDR2 from the germline V gene are KGHSH and LQKENI. This CDR3 has 16 amino acids. In nucleotides, the CDR3 is TGTGCCAGCTCGATCGGCCCCGGGACAGGGGACTATGGCTACACCTTC. Protein sequence: CASSIGPGTGDYGYTF.

The V call is TRBV11-1, the J call TRBJ2-7; D uncertain. Per the germline V gene, CDR1 is SGHAT and CDR2 is FQDESV (reference sequence). Trimming shortened V by 2 bases and J by 4 bases, and 6 bases separated the two germline ends. The CDR3 is 12 residues long. As DNA, the CDR3 is TGTGCCAGCAGCTTATCCGTTTACGAGCAGTACTTC. Translation: CASSLSVYEQYF.

The chain has TRBV5-1 and TRBJ2-7, with TRBD1 matching over 11 bases. Looked up from germline, CDR1 is SGHRS and CDR2 is YFSETQ. V shed 4 bases, J shed 6 bases, and the junction held 6 bases outside the gene matches. The length of the CDR3 is 14 residues. In DNA form, the CDR3 reads TGCGCCAGCAGCCCATGGACAGGGGGCTTCGAGCAGTACTTC. The encoded protein is CASSPWTGGFEQYF.

The V and J genes are TRBV30 and TRBJ1-2; D is unresolved. Trimming shortened V by 2 bases and J by 4 bases, and 11 bases separated the two germline ends. The CDR3 has 13 amino acids. Germline loops: CDR1 GTSNPN, CDR2 SVGIG (reference sequence). The CDR3 nucleotides read TGTGCCTGGAGTCTTCCTATGTTCTATGGCTACACCTTC. Translated, it gives CAWSLPMFYGYTF.

V and J are TRBV4-2 and TRBJ2-1; 9 bases align to TRBD2. Per germline, CDR1 LGHNA and CDR2 YNFKEQ. The CDR3 runs 16 residues. Trimming removed 1 base from V and 3 bases from J; junction bases left unmatched: 4. The CDR3 spells CASSQASGAYYNEQFF. For the CDR3, the DNA is TGTGCCAGCAGCCAAGCTAGCGGGGCCTACTACAATGAGCAGTTCTTC.

J is TRBJ2-5 and V is TRBV18; D is unclear. Trimming removed 3 bases from V and 4 bases from J, with 12 bases in between. Germline CDR1 and CDR2: KGHSH and LQKENI. The CDR3 consists of 14 residues. CDR3 sequence (DNA): TGTGCCAGCTCACCCCCCCCCATTGGAGAGACCCAGTACTTC. It codes for CASSPPPIGETQYF.

V and J are TRBV20-1 and TRBJ2-2; no reliable D call. Germline V lookup: CDR1 DFQATT, CDR2 SNEGSKA (reference sequence). Deletions cut 2 bases from V and 8 bases from J, with 6 bases between. This CDR3 is 11 amino acids long. CDR3 bases: TGCAGTGCTAGACGTCGAGGGGAGCTGTTTTTT. It codes for CSARRRGELFF.

V is TRBV14 and J is TRBJ2-7; unclear D gene. Deletions cut 0 bases from V and 3 bases from J, with 18 bases between. Germline CDR1 reads SGHDN; CDR2 reads FVKESK. This CDR3 is 17 amino acids long. CDR3 nucleotide sequence: TGTGCCAGCAGCCAAGATATTTCGCCAGGCTACAGCTACGAGCAGTACTTC. As protein: CASSQDISPGYSYEQYF.

The genes are TRBV18 and TRBJ2-2; 7 bases align to TRBD1. This CDR3 contains 15 residues. V trimming: 4 bases; J trimming: 5 bases; junction bases outside the gene matches: 7. Germline V gene lookup returns CDR1 KGHSH and CDR2 LQKENI. The CDR3 DNA follows: TGTGCCAGCTCACTTGACAGGGAGTGGACCGGGGAGCTGTTTTTT. Its protein product is CASSLDREWTGELFF.

The CDR3, as DNA: TGTGCCAGCAGTTTGGGGGTGAGCCCCAAAGAGACCCAGTACTTC. Protein: CASSLGVSPKETQYF. The chain is built from TRBV27 and TRBJ2-5, with D possibly called TRBD1 or TRBD2 (5 bases each). Trimming took off 3 bases at V and 3 bases at J, with 14 bases between the two ends. CDR1 and CDR2 from the germline V gene are MNHEY and SMNVEV (reference sequence). The CDR3 is 15 amino acids.

This clone was counted once. V usage is TRBV5-1 and J usage is TRBJ2-3; 10 bases map to TRBD1. The trim removed 1 base at V and 11 bases at J, leaving 16 bases unmatched. Germline V gene sequence: CDR1 SGHRS, CDR2 YFSETQ. This CDR3 contains 17 residues. CDR3 sequence: CASSLLPNRDRGIKQYF. The CDR3, as DNA: TGCGCCAGCAGCTTGTTACCGAACCGGGACAGGGGAATCAAGCAGTATTTT.

The rearrangement uses TRBV18 and TRBJ2-5; 7 nucleotides line up with TRBD1. Trimming took 3 bases from V and 4 from J; bases not matched to a gene: 11. CDR3 length: 16 amino acids. Germline V gene lookup returns CDR1 KGHSH and CDR2 LQKENI. CDR3 bases: TGTGCCAGCTCACCCTCTTTAGCAGGGGGTATAGAGACCCAGTACTTC. Amino acids: CASSPSLAGGIETQYF.

The V call is TRBV6-5, the J call TRBJ1-2; maybe TRBD1 (6 bases). V was shortened by 5 bases and J by 8 bases, with 12 bases between the two germline ends. The CDR3 is made up of 12 amino acids. Germline V gene lookup returns CDR1 MNHEY and CDR2 SVGAGI. CDR3 sequence: CASSTYREGYTF. The CDR3 DNA reads as TGTGCCAGCAGTACGTACAGGGAAGGCTACACCTTC.

The chain carries TRBV6-1 and TRBJ1-1, with 8 bases identical to TRBD1. Germline V gene data show CDR1 as MNHNS and CDR2 as SASEGT. Trimming removed 4 bases from V and 4 bases from J; junction bases left unmatched: 8. This CDR3 is built from 15 residues. CDR3 coding DNA: TGTGCCAGCAGTGGAGTCAGGGGGCTGCCCACTGAAGCTTTCTTT. Amino acids: CASSGVRGLPTEAFF.

V usage is TRBV6-5 and J usage is TRBJ1-1; 7 bases align to TRBD1. Germline assignment: CDR1 MNHEY and CDR2 SVGAGI. This CDR3 contains 16 residues. V shed 4 bases, J shed 5 bases, and the junction held 13 bases outside the gene matches. CDR3 region: CASSSSRTGQGTEAFF. CDR3 DNA sequence: TGTGCCAGCAGTTCTTCCCGGACAGGTCAGGGGACTGAAGCTTTCTTT.

V is TRBV6-5 and J is TRBJ2-3, with TRBD2 matching 8 bases. CDR1 and CDR2 from the germline V gene are MNHEY and SVGAGI. Unmatched junction bases numbered 5, after V lost 4 bases and J lost 5 bases. The CDR3 runs to 14 residues. The CDR3 spells CASSSGLGRDTQYF. The CDR3 coding sequence is TGTGCCAGCAGTTCGGGACTAGGAAGAGATACGCAGTATTTT.

This clone was detected once. This sequence joins TRBV5-4 and TRBJ2-7; the D is unclear. The CDR3 loop spans 13 amino acids. Trimming removed 1 base from V and 5 bases from J, with 10 bases in between. Germline CDR1 SGHNT, CDR2 YYREEE (reference sequence). CDR3 DNA: TGTGCCAGCAGCTTGTACGGTCAAAACGAGCAGTACTTC. Protein sequence: CASSLYGQNEQYF.

The chain carries TRBV5-1 and TRBJ2-2; D could derive from TRBD1 or TRBD2 (5 bases each). V was pared by 4 bases and J by 8 bases, with 15 bases between. CDR3 length: 14 residues. Germline V gene sequence: CDR1 SGHRS, CDR2 YFSETQ. For the CDR3, the DNA is TGCGCCAGCAGCCGTTACGAGGGGCGAGGGGAGCTGTTTTTT. This codes for CASSRYEGRGELFF.

V is TRBV28 and J is TRBJ2-5, with 9 bases fitting TRBD2. The CDR3 totals 17 residues. CDR1 is MDHEN and CDR2 is SYDVKM in the germline V gene. V lost 2 bases to trimming and J lost 4 bases; unmatched junction nucleotides: 11. The CDR3 here is CASSLIPSSGIRETQYF. The CDR3 coding sequence is TGTGCCAGCAGTTTAATACCGTCTAGCGGGATTCGAGAGACCCAGTACTTC.

V gene TRBV5-5 combines with J gene TRBJ2-1, with TRBD2 matching 7 bases. CDR3 size: 15 residues. CDR1 SGHKS and CDR2 YYEKEE come from the germline V gene (reference sequence). V shed 4 bases and J 2 bases; nucleotides not matched to a gene: 6. The CDR3, as DNA: TGTGCCAGCAGCCTACTAGCGTTCCCCTACAATGAGCAGTTCTTC. Protein: CASSLLAFPYNEQFF.

V usage is TRBV7-9 and J usage is TRBJ1-1; 10 nucleotides agree with TRBD1. CDR1 is SEHNR and CDR2 is FQNEAQ in the germline V gene (reference sequence). The CDR3 has 14 residues. V trimming: 4 bases; J trimming: 1 base; junction bases outside the gene matches: 0. The CDR3 bases are TGTGCCAGCAGCTGGACAGGGGGGAACACTGAAGCTTTCTTT. It specifies CASSWTGGNTEAFF. Based on the CDR3 plus reference TRBV7-9 and TRBJ1-1, the full variable domain is DTGVSQNPRHKITKRGQNVTFRCDPISEHNRLYWYRQTLGQGPEFLTYFQNEAQLEKSRLLSDRFSAERPKGSFSTLEIQRTEQGDSAMYLCASSWTGGNTEAFFGQGTRLTVV.